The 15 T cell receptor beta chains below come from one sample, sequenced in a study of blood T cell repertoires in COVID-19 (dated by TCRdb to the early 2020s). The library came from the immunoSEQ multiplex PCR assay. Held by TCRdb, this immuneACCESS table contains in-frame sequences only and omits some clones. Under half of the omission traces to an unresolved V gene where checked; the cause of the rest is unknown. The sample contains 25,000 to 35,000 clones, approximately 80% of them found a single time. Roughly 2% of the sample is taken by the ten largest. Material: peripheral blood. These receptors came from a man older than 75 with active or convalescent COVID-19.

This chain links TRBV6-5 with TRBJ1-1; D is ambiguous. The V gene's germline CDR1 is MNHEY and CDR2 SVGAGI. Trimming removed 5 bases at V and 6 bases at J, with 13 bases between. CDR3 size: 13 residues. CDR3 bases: TGTGCCAGCAGTCAAACCGGGAGGGCTGAAGCTTTCTTT. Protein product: CASSQTGRAEAFF.

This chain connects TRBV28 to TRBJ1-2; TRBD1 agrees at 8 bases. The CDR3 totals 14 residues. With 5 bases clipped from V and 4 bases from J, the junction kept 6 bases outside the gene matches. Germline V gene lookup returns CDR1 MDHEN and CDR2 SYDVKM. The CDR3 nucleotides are TGTGCCAGCAGTCAGGGGGCGAGTTTCTATGGCTACACCTTC. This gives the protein CASSQGASFYGYTF.

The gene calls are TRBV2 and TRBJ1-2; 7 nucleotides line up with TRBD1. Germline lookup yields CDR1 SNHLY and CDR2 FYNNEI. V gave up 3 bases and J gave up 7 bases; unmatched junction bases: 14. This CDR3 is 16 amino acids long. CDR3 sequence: CASSDRRSRGSGGYTF. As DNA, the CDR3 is TGTGCCAGCAGTGATAGGAGGAGCAGGGGGAGCGGTGGCTACACCTTC.

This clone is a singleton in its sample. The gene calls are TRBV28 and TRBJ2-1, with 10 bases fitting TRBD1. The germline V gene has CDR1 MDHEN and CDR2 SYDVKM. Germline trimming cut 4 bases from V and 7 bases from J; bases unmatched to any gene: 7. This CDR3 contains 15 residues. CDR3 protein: CASSSGTGVWNEQFF. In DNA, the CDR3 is TGTGCCAGCAGTTCGGGGACAGGGGTTTGGAATGAGCAGTTCTTC.

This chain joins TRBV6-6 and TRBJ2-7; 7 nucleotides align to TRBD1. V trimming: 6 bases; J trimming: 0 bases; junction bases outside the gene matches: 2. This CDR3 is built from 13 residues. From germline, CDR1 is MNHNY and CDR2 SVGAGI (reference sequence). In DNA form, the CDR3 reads TGTGCCAGCAGAGCAGGGGGCTCCTACGAGCAGTACTTC. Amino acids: CASRAGGSYEQYF.

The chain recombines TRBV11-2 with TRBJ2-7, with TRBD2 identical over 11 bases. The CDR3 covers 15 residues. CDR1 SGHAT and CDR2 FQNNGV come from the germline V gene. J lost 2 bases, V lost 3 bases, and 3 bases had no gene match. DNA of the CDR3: TGTGCCAGCAGCTTTGTAGCGGGAGGGCCCTACGAGCAGTACTTC. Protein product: CASSFVAGGPYEQYF.

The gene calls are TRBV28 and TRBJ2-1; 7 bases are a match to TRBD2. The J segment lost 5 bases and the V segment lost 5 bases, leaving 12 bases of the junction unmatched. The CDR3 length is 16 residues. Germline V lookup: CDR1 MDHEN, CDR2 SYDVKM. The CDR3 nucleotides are TGTGCCAGCAGTCCCCTGAGGGCTAGCGGCCACAATGAGCAGTTCTTC. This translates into CASSPLRASGHNEQFF. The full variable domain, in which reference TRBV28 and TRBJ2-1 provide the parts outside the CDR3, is DVKVTQSSRYLVKRTGEKVFLECVQDMDHENMFWYRQDPGLGLRLIYFSYDVKMKEKGDIPEGYSVSREKKERFSLILESASTNQTSMYLCASSPLRASGHNEQFFGPGTRLTVL.

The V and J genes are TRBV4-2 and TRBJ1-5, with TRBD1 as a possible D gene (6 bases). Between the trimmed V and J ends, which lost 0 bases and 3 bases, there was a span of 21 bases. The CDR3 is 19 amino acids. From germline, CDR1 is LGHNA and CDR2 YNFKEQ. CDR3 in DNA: TGTGCCAGCAGCCAAGAAAGGAATACGCCGACAGGTTACAATCAGCCCCAGCATTTT. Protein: CASSQERNTPTGYNQPQHF.

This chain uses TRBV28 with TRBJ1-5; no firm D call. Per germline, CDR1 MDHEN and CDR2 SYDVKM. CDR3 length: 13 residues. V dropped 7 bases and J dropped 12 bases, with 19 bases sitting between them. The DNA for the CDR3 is TGTGCCAGCACCCTATCATCGGTTGTAATCCAGCATTTT. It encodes CASTLSSVVIQHF.

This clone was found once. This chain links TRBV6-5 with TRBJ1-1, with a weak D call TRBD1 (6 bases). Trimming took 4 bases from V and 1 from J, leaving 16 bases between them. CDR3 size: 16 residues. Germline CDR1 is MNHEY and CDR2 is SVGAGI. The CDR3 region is CASSLLGGQSNTEAFF. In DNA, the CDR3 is TGTGCCAGCAGTTTGCTCGGGGGGCAATCGAACACTGAAGCTTTCTTT.

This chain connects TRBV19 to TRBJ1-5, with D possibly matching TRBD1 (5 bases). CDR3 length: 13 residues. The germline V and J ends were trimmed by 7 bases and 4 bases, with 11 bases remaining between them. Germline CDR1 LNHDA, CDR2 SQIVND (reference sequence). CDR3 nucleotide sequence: TGTGCCAGTACGCAGGGAGGGAATCAGCCCCAGCATTTT. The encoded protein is CASTQGGNQPQHF.

CDR3 DNA sequence: TGTGCCATCAGTGAACCCGCAGGTGGCTACGAGCAGTACTTC. Translation: CAISEPAGGYEQYF. The chain links TRBV10-3 to TRBJ2-7; no reliable D call. Germline CDR1 is ENHRY and CDR2 is SYGVKD. This CDR3 is 14 amino acids long. Trimming took 3 bases from V and 3 from J, leaving 12 bases between them.

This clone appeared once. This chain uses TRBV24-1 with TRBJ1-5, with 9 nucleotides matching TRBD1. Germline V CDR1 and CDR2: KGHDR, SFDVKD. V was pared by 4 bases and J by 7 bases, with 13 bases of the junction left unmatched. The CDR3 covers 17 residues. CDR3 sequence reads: CATSDTNRGPRSQPQHF. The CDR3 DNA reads TGTGCCACCAGTGACACGAACAGGGGGCCTCGTTCACAGCCCCAGCATTTT.

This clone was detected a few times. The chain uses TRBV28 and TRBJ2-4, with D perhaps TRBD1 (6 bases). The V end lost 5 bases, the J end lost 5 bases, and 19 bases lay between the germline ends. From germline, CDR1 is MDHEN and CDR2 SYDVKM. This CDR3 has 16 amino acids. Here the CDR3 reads CASSPDSARSQNIQYF. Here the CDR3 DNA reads TGTGCCAGCAGTCCGGACAGTGCTCGGAGCCAAAACATTCAGTACTTC.

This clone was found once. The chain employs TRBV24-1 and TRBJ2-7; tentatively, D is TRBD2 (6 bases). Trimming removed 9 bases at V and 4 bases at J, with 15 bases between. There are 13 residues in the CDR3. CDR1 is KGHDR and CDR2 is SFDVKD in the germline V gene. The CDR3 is CATVGGRGYEQYF. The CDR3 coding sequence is TGTGCCACCGTTGGGGGGAGAGGGTACGAGCAGTACTTC.